The 24 T cell receptor beta chains given below trace back to one sample, sequenced in a study of tumor-infiltrating lymphocytes in localized non-small cell lung cancer. Using immunoSEQ multiplex PCR, the repertoire was profiled, and TCRdb retains in-frame clones only, with some absent. The sample consists of some 13,000 clones, around 68% of them appearing once. The sequencing sample was made of uninvolved lung tissue not adjacent to the tumor. Every receptor here comes from a human donor with non-small cell lung cancer.

The chain links TRBV5-6 to TRBJ2-7; no firm D call. Germline V gene data show CDR1 as SGHDT and CDR2 as YYEEEE. V was cut by 3 bases and J by 2 bases, with 6 bases left in between. The CDR3 sequence is 12 residues long. The CDR3 reads CASSSKPYEQYF. Here the CDR3 DNA reads TGTGCCAGCAGCTCGAAACCCTACGAGCAGTACTTC.

The rearrangement joins TRBV5-1 to TRBJ2-3, with unresolved D. CDR1 is SGHRS and CDR2 is YFSETQ in the germline V gene. V was clipped by 2 bases and J by 9 bases, with 16 bases between them. The CDR3 has 14 residues. The CDR3: CASSFGPGGGTQYF. In nucleotides, the CDR3 is TGCGCCAGCAGCTTCGGCCCGGGCGGCGGAACGCAGTATTTT.

V usage is TRBV4-1 and J usage is TRBJ2-4; D might be TRBD2 (6 bases). Trimming removed 4 bases from V and 13 bases from J, with 17 bases in between. The germline CDR1 and CDR2 sequences are MGHRA and YSYEKL. The CDR3 is made up of 13 amino acids. The DNA of the CDR3 is TGCGCCAGCAGCCGCACCCTCACTAGCTCCCAGTACTTC. Encoded protein: CASSRTLTSSQYF.

The chain joins TRBV7-6 to TRBJ2-6; D gene ambiguous. CDR1 is SGHVS and CDR2 is FNYEAQ in the germline V gene. V lost 2 bases and J lost 4, with 12 bases in between. The CDR3 loop spans 16 amino acids. In DNA form, the CDR3 reads TGTGCCAGCAGCTTAAGGCCCACTCAAGGGGCCAACGTCCTGACTTTC. Amino acids: CASSLRPTQGANVLTF.

V usage is TRBV5-4 and J usage is TRBJ2-3; D call uncertain. The germline gives CDR1 SGHNT, CDR2 YYREEE (reference sequence). This CDR3 region has 13 residues. Trimming stripped 0 bases from V and 5 bases from J, with 7 bases between. The CDR3 DNA reads TGTGCCAGCAGCTTGGTGGGGAAAGATACGCAGTATTTT. Amino acid sequence: CASSLVGKDTQYF.

The chain carries TRBV6-4 and TRBJ2-6; perhaps D is TRBD1 or TRBD2 (6 bases each). The CDR3 consists of 15 residues. In germline, CDR1 is MRHNA, CDR2 SNTAGT. Trimming shortened V by 3 bases and J by 1 base, and 7 bases separated the two germline ends. CDR3 DNA: TGTGCCAGCAGTGAAGGGGGGTCTGGGGCCAACGTCCTGACTTTC. Protein product: CASSEGGSGANVLTF.

V gene TRBV29-1 combines with J gene TRBJ2-7; weak D call: TRBD2 (7 bases). Germline V gene sequence: CDR1 SQVTM, CDR2 ANQGSEA. The ends were cut back, 4 bases at V and 2 bases at J, with 15 bases in the middle. The CDR3 covers 14 residues. CDR3: CSVGGEGEAYEQYF. The DNA for the CDR3 is TGCAGCGTTGGGGGGGAGGGGGAGGCCTACGAGCAGTACTTC.

V is TRBV7-2 and J is TRBJ2-3; the D gene is possibly TRBD1 (6 bases). Germline V gene data show CDR1 as SGHTA and CDR2 as FQGNSA. Trimming cost V 2 bases and J 5 bases, with 11 bases left between them. The CDR3 runs to 14 residues. For the CDR3, the DNA is TGTGCCAGCAGCTTATGGGGGCCCGGAGATACGCAGTATTTT. Translated: CASSLWGPGDTQYF.

This clone was observed a handful of times. The chain joins TRBV5-4 to TRBJ1-2, with D possibly matching TRBD1 (6 bases). V was trimmed by 4 bases and J by 0 bases, leaving 16 bases between them. This CDR3 is 16 amino acids long. Looked up from germline, CDR1 is SGHNT and CDR2 is YYREEE (reference sequence). In nucleotides, the CDR3 is TGTGCCAGCAGCGGGAGGGGGAACGCAGCTAACTATGGCTACACCTTC. Protein sequence: CASSGRGNAANYGYTF.

The rearrangement uses TRBV11-2 and TRBJ1-2; D gene uncertain. V lost 1 base, J lost 7 bases, and 7 bases lay in between. Germline CDR1 is SGHAT and CDR2 is FQNNGV. This CDR3 spans 12 amino acids. CDR3 protein: CASSLALAGYTF. Here the CDR3 DNA reads TGTGCCAGCAGCTTAGCCCTGGCTGGCTACACCTTC.

The rearrangement links TRBV29-1 to TRBJ2-5, with 12 bases that match TRBD1. The CDR3 contains 15 residues. CDR1 and CDR2 from the germline V gene are SQVTM and ANQGSEA. The V gene end was trimmed by 7 bases and the J gene end by 5 bases; junction bases not matched to a gene: 11. CDR3 nucleotide sequence: TGCAGCGCCATTAGGGACAGGGGGCTGTTGGAGACCCAGTACTTC. Translation: CSAIRDRGLLETQYF.

This clone appeared a single time. CDR3 in amino acids: CASSEFGLSSYNEQFF. The CDR3 coding sequence is TGTGCCAGCAGTGAATTTGGGCTTAGCTCCTACAATGAGCAGTTCTTC. This chain joins TRBV25-1 and TRBJ2-1; no definite D call. V was cut by 1 base and J by 0 bases, with 10 bases left in between. The CDR3 totals 16 residues. Germline V gene data show CDR1 as MGHDK and CDR2 as SYGVNS.

This chain connects TRBV7-2 to TRBJ2-3, with TRBD2 identical over 11 bases. V lost 1 base to trimming and J lost 6 bases; unmatched junction nucleotides: 6. The CDR3 is 16 residues long. Germline V CDR1 and CDR2: SGHTA, FQGNSA. CDR3 bases: TGTGCCAGCAGCTTAGGTGTTAGCGGGGGGGGCGATACGCAGTATTTT. It translates to CASSLGVSGGGDTQYF.

J is TRBJ2-2 and V is TRBV11-3; 7 nucleotides line up with TRBD2. In germline, CDR1 is SGHNT, CDR2 YENEEA. The CDR3 loop spans 17 amino acids. J was trimmed by 1 base and V by 2 bases; bases with no gene match: 7. CDR3 amino acids: CASSLFWREGNTGELFF. CDR3 sequence (DNA): TGTGCCAGCAGCTTATTTTGGAGGGAGGGGAACACCGGGGAGCTGTTTTTT.

This rearrangement joins TRBV5-8 to TRBJ2-3; tentatively, D is TRBD1 (6 bases). CDR3 size: 16 residues. CDR1 and CDR2 (germline): SGHTS, YDEGEE. V lost 1 base and J 1 base, leaving 13 bases between the germline ends. Here the CDR3 reads CASSLRRQAGTDTQYF. CDR3 sequence (DNA): TGTGCCAGCAGCTTGCGGCGACAGGCGGGCACAGATACGCAGTATTTT.

This clone has just one count. V is TRBV10-3 and J is TRBJ1-1; 9 nucleotides agree with TRBD1. Germline CDR1 and CDR2: ENHRY and SYGVKD. V lost 7 bases, J lost 4 bases, and 7 bases stayed unmatched. This CDR3 region has 14 residues. Written as DNA, the CDR3 is TGTGCCATCACCTCTCGGACAGGGGTCACTGAAGCTTTCTTT. Its protein is CAITSRTGVTEAFF.

This rearrangement joins TRBV7-2 to TRBJ1-2; 9 positions agree with TRBD1. The CDR3 consists of 13 residues. After removal of 3 bases from V and 8 bases from J, the junction contained 4 bases not matched to a gene. Germline V gives CDR1 SGHTA, CDR2 FQGNSA. CDR3 nucleotide sequence: TGTGCCAGCAGCTTCGGACAGGGGAGCGGCTACACCTTC. The encoded protein is CASSFGQGSGYTF.

This clone was found a few times. J is TRBJ1-5 and V is TRBV6-4; D possibly corresponds to TRBD1 (5 bases). The CDR3 runs to 13 residues. The germline V gene encodes CDR1 MRHNA and CDR2 SNTAGT. Between the trimmed V and J ends, which lost 4 bases and 1 base, there was a span of 5 bases. The CDR3 coding sequence is TGTGCCAGCAGTGGGGACAGCAATCAGCCCCAGCATTTT. It specifies CASSGDSNQPQHF.

This sequence joins TRBV19 and TRBJ2-2, with 8 bases identical to TRBD1. The V gene's germline CDR1 is LNHDA and CDR2 SQIVND (reference sequence). The V gene end was trimmed by 7 bases and the J gene end by 4 bases; junction bases not matched to a gene: 8. CDR3 length: 15 residues. The CDR3 loop is CASNPRDRITGELFF. The CDR3 DNA is TGTGCCAGTAATCCCCGGGACAGGATCACCGGGGAGCTGTTTTTT.

This clone was detected only a few times. The chain joins TRBV7-2 to TRBJ1-5; 9 bases line up with TRBD1. The CDR3 totals 15 residues. Germline V gives CDR1 SGHTA, CDR2 FQGNSA. V lost 1 base to trimming and J lost 5 bases; unmatched junction nucleotides: 3. For the CDR3, the DNA is TGTGCCAGCAGCTTAGAGGGGACAGGGTATCAGCCCCAGCATTTT. Protein sequence: CASSLEGTGYQPQHF.

CDR3 region: CASSLATASYEQYF. The DNA for the CDR3 is TGTGCCAGCAGCTTAGCGACAGCATCCTACGAGCAGTACTTC. The rearrangement joins TRBV7-8 to TRBJ2-7; D may be TRBD1 (5 bases). V was cut by 0 bases and J by 1 base, with 7 bases left in between. Germline V lookup: CDR1 SGHVS, CDR2 FQNEAQ. The CDR3 totals 14 residues. Looking up the rest from reference TRBV7-8 and TRBJ2-7 gives the full variable domain: GAGVSQSPRYKVAKRGQDVALRCDPISGHVSLFWYQQALGQGPEFLTYFQNEAQLDKSGLPSDRFFAERPEGSVSTLKIQRTQQEDSAVYLCASSLATASYEQYFGPGTRLTVT.

The V call is TRBV4-2, the J call TRBJ1-1, with no clear D. V gave up 1 base and J gave up 6 bases, with 12 bases separating them. CDR1 is LGHNA and CDR2 is YNFKEQ in the germline V gene. This CDR3 is built from 14 residues. CDR3 protein: CASSQVGGLAEAFF. CDR3 bases: TGTGCCAGCAGCCAAGTTGGAGGGTTGGCTGAAGCTTTCTTT.

The chain joins TRBV5-1 to TRBJ2-5; tentative D call: TRBD2 (6 bases). The CDR3 is 15 amino acids. The V end lost 1 base, the J end lost 4 bases, and 14 bases lay between the germline ends. Germline lookup yields CDR1 SGHRS and CDR2 YFSETQ. The CDR3 reads CASSLTAGPVETQYF. The CDR3 nucleotides read TGCGCCAGCAGCTTGACGGCGGGACCTGTAGAGACCCAGTACTTC.

This chain uses TRBV28 with TRBJ1-4; a possible D gene is TRBD1 (6 bases). CDR3 length: 16 amino acids. V was pared by 3 bases and J by 7 bases, with 18 bases between. Germline V gene data show CDR1 as MDHEN and CDR2 as SYDVKM. The CDR3 reads CASSFEDSGEREKLFF. Written as DNA, the CDR3 is TGTGCCAGCAGTTTCGAGGACAGCGGAGAACGTGAAAAACTGTTTTTT.